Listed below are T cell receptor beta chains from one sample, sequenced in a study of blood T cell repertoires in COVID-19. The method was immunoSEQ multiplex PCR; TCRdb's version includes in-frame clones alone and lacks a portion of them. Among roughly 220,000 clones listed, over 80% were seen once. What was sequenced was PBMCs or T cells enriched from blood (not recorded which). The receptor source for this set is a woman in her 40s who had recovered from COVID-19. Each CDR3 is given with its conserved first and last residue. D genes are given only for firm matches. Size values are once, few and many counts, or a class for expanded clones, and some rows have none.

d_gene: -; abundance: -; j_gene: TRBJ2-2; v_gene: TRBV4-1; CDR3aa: CASSQWGANTGELFF; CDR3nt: TGCGCCAGCAGCCAATGGGGAGCGAACACCGGGGAGCTGTTTTTT
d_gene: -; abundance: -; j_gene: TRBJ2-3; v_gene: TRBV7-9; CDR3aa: CASSFGTSYTDTQYF; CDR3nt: TGTGCCAGCAGCTTCGGGACTTCCTACACAGATACGCAGTATTTT
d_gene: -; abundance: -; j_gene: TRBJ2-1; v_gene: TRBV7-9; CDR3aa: CASSLGQYNEQFF; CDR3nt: TGTGCCAGCAGCCTAGGACAGTACAATGAGCAGTTCTTC
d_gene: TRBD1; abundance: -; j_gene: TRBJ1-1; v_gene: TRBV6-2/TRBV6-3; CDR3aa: CASSRDRAIVKAFF; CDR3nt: TGTGCCAGCAGTCGGGACAGGGCAATAGTTAAAGCTTTCTTT
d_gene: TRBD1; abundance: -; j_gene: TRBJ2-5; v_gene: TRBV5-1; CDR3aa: CERVHGQGSETQYF; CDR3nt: TGCGAGAGGGTCCACGGACAGGGTTCAGAGACCCAGTACTTC
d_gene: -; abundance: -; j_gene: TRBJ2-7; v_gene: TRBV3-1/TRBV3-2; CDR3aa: CASSQAPGSGYEQYF; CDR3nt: TGTGCCAGCAGCCAAGCCCCAGGTAGCGGTTACGAGCAGTACTTC
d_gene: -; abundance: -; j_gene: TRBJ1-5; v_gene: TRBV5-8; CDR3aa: CASSLLLVRPQHF; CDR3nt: TGTGCCAGCAGCTTGCTATTAGTGAGGCCCCAGCATTTT
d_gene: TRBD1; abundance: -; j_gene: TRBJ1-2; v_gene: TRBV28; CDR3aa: CASSQEDREAGGYTF; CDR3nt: TGTGCCAGCAGCCAGGAGGACAGGGAGGCCGGTGGCTACACCTTC
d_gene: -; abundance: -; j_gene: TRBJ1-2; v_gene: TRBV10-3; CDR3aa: CAIRTPGQSPYGYTF; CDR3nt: TGTGCCATCAGGACGCCAGGACAATCACCCTATGGCTACACCTTC
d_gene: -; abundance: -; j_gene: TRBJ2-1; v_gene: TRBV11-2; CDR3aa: CASSLGPGNYNEQFF; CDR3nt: TGTGCCAGCAGCTTAGGTCCAGGGAACTACAATGAGCAGTTCTTC
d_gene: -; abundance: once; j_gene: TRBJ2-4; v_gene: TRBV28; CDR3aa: CASSLAQRQNIQYF; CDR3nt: TGTGCCAGCAGTTTAGCCCAGCGGCAAAACATTCAGTACTTC
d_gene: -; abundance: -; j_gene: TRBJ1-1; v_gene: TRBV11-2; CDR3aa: CASSLAGGGIMNTEAFF; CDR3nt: TGTGCCAGCAGCTTAGCGGGGGGAGGGATCATGAACACTGAAGCTTTCTTT
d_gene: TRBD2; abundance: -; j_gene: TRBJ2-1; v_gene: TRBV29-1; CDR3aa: CSAPTSESYNEQFF; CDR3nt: TGCAGCGCCCCGACTAGCGAGTCCTACAATGAGCAGTTCTTC
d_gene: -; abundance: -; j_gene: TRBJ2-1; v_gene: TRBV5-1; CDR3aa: CASSFEGDEQFF; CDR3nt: TGCGCCAGCAGCTTTGAGGGGGATGAGCAGTTCTTC
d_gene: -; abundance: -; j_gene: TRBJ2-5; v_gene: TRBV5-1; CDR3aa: CASSFLGGSQETQYF; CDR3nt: TGCGCCAGCAGCTTTCTCGGCGGCAGTCAAGAGACCCAGTACTTC
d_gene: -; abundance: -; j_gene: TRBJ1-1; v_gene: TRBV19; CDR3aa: CASSIHQDSEAFF; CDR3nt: TGTGCCAGTAGTATACACCAGGACTCTGAAGCTTTCTTT
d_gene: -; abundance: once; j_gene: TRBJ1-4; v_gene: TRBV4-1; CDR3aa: CASSQAAPGDEKLFF; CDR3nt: TGCGCCAGCAGCCAAGCGGCTCCAGGGGATGAAAAACTGTTTTTT
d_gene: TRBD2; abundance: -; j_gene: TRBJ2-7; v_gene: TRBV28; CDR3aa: CASSLLGREVNEQYF; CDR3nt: TGTGCCAGCAGTCTCCTTGGCCGGGAGGTCAACGAGCAGTACTTC
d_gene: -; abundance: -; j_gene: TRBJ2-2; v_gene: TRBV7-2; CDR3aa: CASSSEGATGELFF; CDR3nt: TGTGCCAGCAGCTCGGAGGGGGCCACCGGGGAGCTGTTTTTT
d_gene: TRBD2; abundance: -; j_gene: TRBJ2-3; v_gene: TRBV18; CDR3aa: CASSQTSARSADTQYF; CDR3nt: TGTGCCAGCTCGCAAACTAGCGCCCGGAGTGCAGATACGCAGTATTTT
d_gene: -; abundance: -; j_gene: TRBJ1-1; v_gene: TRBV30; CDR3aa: CAWRSSGMNTEAFF; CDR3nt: TGTGCCTGGAGATCTTCGGGGATGAACACTGAAGCTTTCTTT
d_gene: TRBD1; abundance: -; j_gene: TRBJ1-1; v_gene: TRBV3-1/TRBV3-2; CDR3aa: CASSHQQGGNTEAFF; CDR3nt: TGTGCCAGCAGCCACCAACAGGGGGGGAACACTGAAGCTTTCTTT
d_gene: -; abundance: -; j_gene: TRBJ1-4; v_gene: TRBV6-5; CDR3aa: CASRRDSATNEKLFF; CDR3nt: TGTGCCAGCAGGAGAGACAGTGCAACTAATGAAAAACTGTTTTTT
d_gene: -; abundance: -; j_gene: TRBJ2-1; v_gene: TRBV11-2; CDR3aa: CASSPDSLGEQFF; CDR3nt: TGTGCCAGCAGCCCTGATAGCCTCGGTGAGCAGTTCTTC
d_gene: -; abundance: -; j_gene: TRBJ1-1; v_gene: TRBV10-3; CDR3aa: CAIRDRNTEAFF; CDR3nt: TGTGCCATCAGGGACAGAAACACTGAAGCTTTCTTT
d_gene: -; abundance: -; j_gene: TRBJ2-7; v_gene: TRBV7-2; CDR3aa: CASSLSRTASYEQYF; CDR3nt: TGTGCCAGCAGCCTAAGTCGGACAGCCTCCTACGAGCAGTACTTC
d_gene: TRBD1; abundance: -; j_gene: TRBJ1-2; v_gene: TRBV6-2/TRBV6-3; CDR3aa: CASSYPDRAENYGYTF; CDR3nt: TGTGCCAGCAGTTACCCCGACAGGGCCGAGAACTATGGCTACACCTTC
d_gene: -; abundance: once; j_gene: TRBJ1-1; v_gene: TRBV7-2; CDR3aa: CASSLGQNTEAFF; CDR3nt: TGTGCCAGCAGCTTAGGACAGAACACTGAAGCTTTCTTT
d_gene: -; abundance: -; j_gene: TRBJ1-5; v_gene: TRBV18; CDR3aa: CASSPIGQNNQPQHF; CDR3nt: TGTGCCAGCTCACCCATTGGACAGAATAATCAGCCCCAGCATTTT
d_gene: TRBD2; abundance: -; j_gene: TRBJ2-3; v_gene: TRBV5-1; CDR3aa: CASSFNAGAPTDTQYF; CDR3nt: TGCGCCAGCAGCTTTAACGCGGGAGCCCCCACAGATACGCAGTATTTT
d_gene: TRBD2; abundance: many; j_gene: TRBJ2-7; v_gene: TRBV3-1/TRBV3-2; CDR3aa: CASSQEGAGGPNEQYF; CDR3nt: TGTGCCAGCAGCCAAGAAGGCGCGGGAGGGCCAAACGAGCAGTACTTC
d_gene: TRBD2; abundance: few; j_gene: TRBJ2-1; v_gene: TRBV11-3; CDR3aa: CASTPGLAANNEQFF; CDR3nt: TGTGCCAGCACCCCGGGACTAGCGGCAAACAATGAGCAGTTCTTC
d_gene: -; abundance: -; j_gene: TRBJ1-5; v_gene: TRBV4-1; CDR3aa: CASSPGFGQPQHF; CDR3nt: TGCGCCAGCAGCCCCGGGTTCGGTCAGCCCCAGCATTTT
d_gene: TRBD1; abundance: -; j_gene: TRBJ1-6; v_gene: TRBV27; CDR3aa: CASSPGQGANSPLHF; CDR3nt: TGTGCCAGCAGTCCCGGACAGGGCGCTAATTCACCCCTCCACTTT
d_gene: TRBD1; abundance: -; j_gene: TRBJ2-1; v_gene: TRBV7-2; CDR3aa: CASSFIAGQGYNEQFF; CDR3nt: TGTGCCAGCAGCTTTATCGCGGGACAGGGGTACAATGAGCAGTTCTTC
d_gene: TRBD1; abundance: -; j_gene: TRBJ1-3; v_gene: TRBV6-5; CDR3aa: CASIRTGGGNTIYF; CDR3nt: TGTGCCAGCATAAGGACAGGAGGTGGAAACACCATATATTTT
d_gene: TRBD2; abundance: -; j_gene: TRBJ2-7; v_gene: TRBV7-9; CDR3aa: CASTPSSGRLYEQYF; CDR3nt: TGTGCCAGCACACCCTCTAGCGGGAGACTTTACGAGCAGTACTTC
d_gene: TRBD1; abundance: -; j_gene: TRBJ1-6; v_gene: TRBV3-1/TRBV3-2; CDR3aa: CASSQVDRGGSPLHF; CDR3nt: TGTGCCAGCAGCCAAGTCGACAGGGGAGGGTCACCCCTCCACTTT
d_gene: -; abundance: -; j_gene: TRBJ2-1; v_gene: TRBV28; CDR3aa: CASTPAGSHNEQFF; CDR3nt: TGTGCCAGCACCCCAGCAGGGTCCCACAATGAGCAGTTCTTC